Given below is one T cell receptor (beta chain) in context. Germline loops: CDR1 SGHTA, CDR2 FQGNSA. The CDR3 length is 14 residues. The V and J ends lost 5 bases and 4 bases, in that order; junction bases with no gene match: 5. The record originates from a study of cytomegalovirus exposure and HLA in healthy donors. TCRdb's table, derived via immunoSEQ multiplex PCR, lists solely in-frame clones and lacks some. The data contain 110,000 to 150,000 clones, approximately 87% of them singletons. The rearrangement uses TRBV7-2 and TRBJ2-4, with 7 nucleotides matching TRBD1. Sequencing input: PBMCs. The TCR was taken from a young man in good health and CMV-seronegative. The CDR3 sequence: CASSPLGQKNIQYF. The CDR3 DNA is TGTGCCAGCAGCCCCCTGGGACAGAAAAACATTCAGTACTTC.